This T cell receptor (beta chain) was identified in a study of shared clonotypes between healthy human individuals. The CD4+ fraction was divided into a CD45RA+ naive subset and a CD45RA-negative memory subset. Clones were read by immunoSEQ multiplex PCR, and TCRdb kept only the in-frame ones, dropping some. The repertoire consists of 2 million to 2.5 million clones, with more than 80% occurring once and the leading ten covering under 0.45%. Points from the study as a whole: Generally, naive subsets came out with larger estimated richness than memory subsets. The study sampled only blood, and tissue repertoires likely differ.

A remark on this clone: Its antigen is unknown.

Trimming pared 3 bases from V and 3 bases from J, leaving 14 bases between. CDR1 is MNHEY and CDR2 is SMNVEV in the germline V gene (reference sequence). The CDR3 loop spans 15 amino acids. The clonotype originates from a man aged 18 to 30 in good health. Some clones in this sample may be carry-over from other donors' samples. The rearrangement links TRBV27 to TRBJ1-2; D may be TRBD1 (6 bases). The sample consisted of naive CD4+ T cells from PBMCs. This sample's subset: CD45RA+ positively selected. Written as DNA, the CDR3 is TGTGCCAGCAGTTTCCCTCGACCAGGGGACTATGGCTACACCTTC. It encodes CASSFPRPGDYGYTF.